This is a list of T cell receptor beta chains from one sample in a study of blood T cell repertoires in COVID-19. The repertoire was sequenced with immunoSEQ multiplex PCR; TCRdb's copy has only in-frame clones and lacks some. The sample lists 180,000 or so clones, roughly four fifths seen once, with over 6.5% in the top ten. The sequencing sample was made of PBMCs or T cells enriched from blood (not recorded which). These receptors all stem from a middle-aged man who had recovered from COVID-19. The CDR3 runs from the conserved cysteine through the conserved F or W. A D gene is named only where the DNA matches it firmly. Size is stated for part of the rows, as once, few or many counts, or as a class when the clone is expanded.

DNA: TGTGCCAGCAGTATCTTCAATGAGCAGTTCTTC; CDR3: CASSIFNEQFF; size: .; V: TRBV3-1/TRBV3-2; D: .; J: TRBJ2-1
DNA: TGTGCCTGGAGTTGGGGGGAGCAGGGTGGCTACACCTTC; CDR3: CAWSWGEQGGYTF; size: .; V: TRBV30; D: .; J: TRBJ1-2
DNA: TGTGCCAGCAGCCCTGAGTATCTTAACAGGGGAAATGAGCAGTTCTTC; CDR3: CASSPEYLNRGNEQFF; size: many; V: TRBV11-2; D: TRBD1; J: TRBJ2-1
DNA: TGTGCCAGCAGTGAAGCGCTTCGGGGGGGGGCAGATACGCAGTATTTT; CDR3: CASSEALRGGADTQYF; size: .; V: TRBV2; D: TRBD2; J: TRBJ2-3
DNA: TGCGCCAGCAGCTTGGAGGGAACTAGCGGGGCCGAGCAGTACTTC; CDR3: CASSLEGTSGAEQYF; size: .; V: TRBV5-1; D: TRBD2; J: TRBJ2-7
DNA: TGCGCCAGCAGCCAAGATTATGGGGGGTTAGGCACAGATACGCAGTATTTT; CDR3: CASSQDYGGLGTDTQYF; size: .; V: TRBV4-1; D: .; J: TRBJ2-3
DNA: TGCGCCAGCAGCCAAGAAAGGGGGGGGTATGGCTACACCTTC; CDR3: CASSQERGGYGYTF; size: few; V: TRBV4-1; D: .; J: TRBJ1-2
DNA: TGTGCCAGCAGCTTAACGAGGGACCAAGAGACCCAGTACTTC; CDR3: CASSLTRDQETQYF; size: .; V: TRBV7-3; D: .; J: TRBJ2-5
DNA: TGTGCCAGCACCCAAGGACAGGGGTTATTAGCTTTCTTT; CDR3: CASTQGQGLLAFF; size: .; V: TRBV25-1; D: TRBD1; J: TRBJ1-1
DNA: TGTGCCAGCAGTTTGGGACAGGTTGAAAAACTGTTTTTT; CDR3: CASSLGQVEKLFF; size: .; V: TRBV28; D: TRBD1; J: TRBJ1-4
DNA: TGTGCCAGTACCACCATACCGGGACAGGGGTATGAAAAACTGTTTTTT; CDR3: CASTTIPGQGYEKLFF; size: once; V: TRBV19; D: TRBD1; J: TRBJ1-4
DNA: TGTGCCAGCAGCTTAGGGACACTGAATTCACCCCTCCACTTT; CDR3: CASSLGTLNSPLHF; size: .; V: TRBV7-9; D: .; J: TRBJ1-6
DNA: TGTGCCAGCATACCCGGACAGGGAGGGCATCAGCCCCAGCATTTT; CDR3: CASIPGQGGHQPQHF; size: .; V: TRBV28; D: TRBD1; J: TRBJ1-5
DNA: TGCATCACCCGGGAGAGGAACACTGAAGCTTTCTTT; CDR3: CITRERNTEAFF; size: .; V: TRBV29-1; D: .; J: TRBJ1-1
DNA: TGTGCCAGCAGCCAAGATCTCAACCTGGCCGCTTTCTTT; CDR3: CASSQDLNLAAFF; size: .; V: TRBV4-2; D: .; J: TRBJ1-1
DNA: TGTGCCAGCAGTGAGTATTTGGACAGCTCCTACAATGAGCAGTTCTTC; CDR3: CASSEYLDSSYNEQFF; size: .; V: TRBV6-1; D: .; J: TRBJ2-1
DNA: TGTGCCAGCAGCTCCCCCGCGGCGAACTCTGGAAACACCATATATTTT; CDR3: CASSSPAANSGNTIYF; size: .; V: TRBV11-2; D: .; J: TRBJ1-3
DNA: TGTGCCAGCAGCGGAGACGGGTACGAGCAGTACTTC; CDR3: CASSGDGYEQYF; size: .; V: TRBV9; D: .; J: TRBJ2-7
DNA: TGTGCCAGCTCGGGGGTGTGGGCCCGAGGAAATGAAAAACTGTTTTTT; CDR3: CASSGVWARGNEKLFF; size: once; V: TRBV5-5; D: .; J: TRBJ1-4
DNA: TGTGCCAGCCCTCTTCCGACAGGGGGACATCAGCCCCAGCATTTT; CDR3: CASPLPTGGHQPQHF; size: once; V: TRBV6-5; D: TRBD1; J: TRBJ1-5
DNA: TGCAGCGTTGTCAGGGGGAACACTGAAGCTTTCTTT; CDR3: CSVVRGNTEAFF; size: .; V: TRBV29-1; D: .; J: TRBJ1-1
DNA: TGTGCCAGCAGCGCCGGGACTAGCGGGGGGAGTGGTGAGCAGTTCTTC; CDR3: CASSAGTSGGSGEQFF; size: .; V: TRBV5-6; D: TRBD2; J: TRBJ2-1
DNA: TGTGCCAGCAGACGGGGACAGGGGGCCACTGAAGCTTTCTTT; CDR3: CASRRGQGATEAFF; size: .; V: TRBV11-2; D: TRBD1; J: TRBJ1-1
DNA: TGTGCCACCAGCAGAGAAGCGATCGGGGAGCTGTTTTTT; CDR3: CATSREAIGELFF; size: once; V: TRBV15; D: .; J: TRBJ2-2
DNA: TGTGCCAGCAGCGTAGCTTGGACAGGCGAAGCTTTCTTT; CDR3: CASSVAWTGEAFF; size: .; V: TRBV9; D: TRBD1; J: TRBJ1-1
DNA: TGTGCCAGCAGCCCATCCGTAGCGGGGGCAGATACGCAGTATTTT; CDR3: CASSPSVAGADTQYF; size: .; V: TRBV9; D: TRBD2; J: TRBJ2-3
DNA: TGCGCCAGCAGCCAAGACCCAGGGGGGCGGGGTGAAAAACTGTTTTTT; CDR3: CASSQDPGGRGEKLFF; size: .; V: TRBV4-1; D: TRBD1; J: TRBJ1-4
DNA: TGTGCCAGCAGTGGTTCCGGACAGGGGTATGGCTACACCTTC; CDR3: CASSGSGQGYGYTF; size: .; V: TRBV28; D: TRBD1; J: TRBJ1-2
DNA: TGTGCCAGCAGCTCCAGGGGTTCTGGAAACACCATATATTTT; CDR3: CASSSRGSGNTIYF; size: .; V: TRBV3-1/TRBV3-2; D: .; J: TRBJ1-3
DNA: TGTGCCAGCAGTTTGTCCGGCAGGGGAGTCGGCTACACCTTC; CDR3: CASSLSGRGVGYTF; size: few; V: TRBV28; D: .; J: TRBJ1-2
DNA: TGTGCCAGCAGCTTAGAATCCCTCCAAGAGACCCAGTACTTC; CDR3: CASSLESLQETQYF; size: .; V: TRBV7-8; D: .; J: TRBJ2-5